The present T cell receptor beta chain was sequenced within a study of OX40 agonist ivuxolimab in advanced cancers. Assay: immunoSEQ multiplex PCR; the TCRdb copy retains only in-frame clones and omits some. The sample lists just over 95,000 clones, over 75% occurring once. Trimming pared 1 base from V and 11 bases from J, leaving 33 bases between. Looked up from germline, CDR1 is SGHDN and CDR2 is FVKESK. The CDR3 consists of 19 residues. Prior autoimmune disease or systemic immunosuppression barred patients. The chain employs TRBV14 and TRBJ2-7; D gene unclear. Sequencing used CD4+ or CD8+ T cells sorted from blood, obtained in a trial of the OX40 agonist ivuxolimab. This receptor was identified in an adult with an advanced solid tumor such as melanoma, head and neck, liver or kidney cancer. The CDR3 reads CASSQGARYPPTRAGREYF. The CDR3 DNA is TGTGCCAGCAGCCAAGGGGCCAGGTACCCTCCTACGAGAGCAGGAAGGGAGTACTTC.